This TCR beta chain is from a study of post-analysis software for immune sequencing data. The study's findings and limits: Significantly lower normalized Chao1 diversity was found in patients with multiple sclerosis relative to controls. The five TRBV segments detected at higher frequency in patients than in controls included TRBV5-6, TRBV5-1 and TRBV20-1.

Looked up from germline, CDR1 is MDHEN and CDR2 is SYDVKM. The CDR3 consists of 15 residues. The junction had 13 bases not matched to a gene; V was cut back by 8 bases and J by 7 bases. Unique molecular identifiers were present in the TCR beta cDNA libraries. TCRdb fed the PCR reads into MiXCR, producing one record per CDR3 protein. Altogether some 450,000 distinct CDR3 sequences are present, approximately 45% being singletons, with the ten largest covering 9% to 14%. This clonotype has just a few counts. Its matching antigen is unknown. The chain links TRBV28 to TRBJ2-1; TRBD2 matches at 8 bases. The clonotype was recovered from a girl between 5 and 17 years old with multiple sclerosis. Source material: blood. CDR3 DNA: TGTGCCAGCTCCCCTCTCTCGGGGGGGCTGAATGAGCAGTTCTTC. Translating gives CASSPLSGGLNEQFF. The full variable domain, with the rest looked up from reference TRBV28 and TRBJ2-1, is DVKVTQSSRYLVKRTGEKVFLECVQDMDHENMFWYRQDPGLGLRLIYFSYDVKMKEKGDIPEGYSVSREKKERFSLILESASTNQTSMYLCASSPLSGGLNEQFFGPGTRLTVL.